The 16 T cell receptor beta chains below all came from one sample that was sequenced in a study of PD-1 blockade in classical Hodgkin lymphoma. The data were produced by immunoSEQ multiplex PCR, yet TCRdb's version contains in-frame clones alone and is incomplete. The table records roughly 150,000 clones, approximately 81% of them present only once. Each patient's relapse followed autologous stem cell transplantation, and brentuximab vedotin exposure varied. Sequencing was performed on peripheral blood mononuclear cells (PBMCs), taken before the second cycle of nivolumab. Receptors were obtained from a human donor with classical Hodgkin lymphoma.

This clone appeared a single time. The V gene is TRBV6-5, the J gene TRBJ2-5, with D tentatively TRBD1 (5 bases). The DNA matches TRBJ2-7 better at its end, which makes the J call doubtful. The length of the CDR3 is 16 residues. Germline CDR1 is MNHEY and CDR2 is SVGAGI. The DNA for the CDR3 is TGTGCCAGCAGTTCCAAAATCACAGGACGATTTTACGAGCAGTACTTC. It specifies CASSSKITGRFYEQYF.

This clone has only a few counts. The chain uses TRBV10-1 and TRBJ2-5; TRBD1 agrees at 7 bases. From germline, CDR1 is WNHNN and CDR2 SYGVQD (reference sequence). This CDR3 is built from 12 residues. The junction had 5 bases not matched to a gene; V was cut back by 8 bases and J by 5 bases. The CDR3 DNA reads as TGCGCCAGCCCGGGACAGCCCGAGACCCAGTACTTC. This codes for CASPGQPETQYF.

The gene calls are TRBV5-1 and TRBJ2-7, with 8 nucleotides matching TRBD1. J gave up 3 bases and V 7 bases, and 9 bases lay outside the gene matches. The germline CDR1 and CDR2 sequences are SGHRS and YFSETQ. This CDR3 region has 14 residues. This CDR3 reads CASRLGQESYEQYF. The CDR3 nucleotides are TGCGCCAGCCGGCTGGGACAGGAAAGCTACGAGCAGTACTTC.

The chain carries TRBV2 and TRBJ1-5, with TRBD1 identical over 7 bases. Germline lookup yields CDR1 SNHLY and CDR2 FYNNEI. The CDR3 totals 13 residues. V lost 4 bases and J lost 6; bases outside the gene matches: 3. CDR3 residues: CASSGRGRQPQHF. CDR3 DNA sequence: TGTGCCAGCAGTGGTAGGGGGCGTCAGCCCCAGCATTTT.

V usage is TRBV11-1 and J usage is TRBJ2-3; no reliable D call. CDR3 length: 14 residues. V lost 5 bases to trimming and J lost 4 bases, with 13 bases between them. CDR1 SGHAT and CDR2 FQDESV come from the germline V gene (reference sequence). Here the CDR3 reads CASSTHIRADTQYF. The DNA of the CDR3 is TGTGCCAGCAGCACGCACATTCGGGCAGATACGCAGTATTTT.

V and J are TRBV6-1 and TRBJ1-1, with 7 nucleotides matching TRBD1. The CDR3 length is 15 residues. J lost 3 bases, V lost 5 bases, and 9 bases had no gene match. Germline V gene sequence: CDR1 MNHNS, CDR2 SASEGT. CDR3 bases: TGTGCCAGCAGTCACAAAGGGGGCGCGTACACTGAAGCTTTCTTT. It encodes CASSHKGGAYTEAFF.

This clone showed up just a few times. This specimen includes other DNA sequences encoding the same CDR3. The chain combines TRBV28 with TRBJ2-7; D gene unclear. CDR3 size: 11 residues. Trimming took off 2 bases at V and 4 bases at J, with 3 bases between the two ends. Germline V gene lookup returns CDR1 MDHEN and CDR2 SYDVKM. The CDR3 region has the DNA TGTGCCAGCAGTTTACGATACGAGCAGTACTTC. Translated: CASSLRYEQYF.

A few counts support this clone. The chain has TRBV5-6 and TRBJ2-7; perhaps TRBD2 as D (5 bases). V was pared by 4 bases and J by 7 bases, with 18 bases between. The CDR3 totals 14 residues. Germline CDR1 is SGHDT and CDR2 is YYEEEE. The CDR3 protein is CASSPGLARTEQYF. DNA of the CDR3: TGTGCCAGCAGCCCTGGTCTAGCCCGTACTGAGCAGTACTTC.

The rearrangement links TRBV6-6 to TRBJ1-3; D is unclear. The CDR3 length is 14 residues. Trimming pared 7 bases from V and 0 bases from J, leaving 10 bases between. The V gene's germline CDR1 is MNHNY and CDR2 SVGAGI (reference sequence). The CDR3 sequence is CASIAQVSGNTIYF. The DNA of the CDR3 is TGTGCCAGCATTGCACAAGTCTCTGGAAACACCATATATTTT.

In this sample, this clone turned up once. The chain carries TRBV7-7 and TRBJ2-2; the D gene is possibly TRBD2 (7 bases). Trimming took 5 bases from V and 7 from J, leaving 11 bases between them. Germline values: CDR1 SSHAT, CDR2 FNYEAQ (reference sequence). CDR3 size: 13 residues. In nucleotides, the CDR3 is TGTGCCAGCAGCCCTAGGGGGGGCGGGGAGCTGTTTTTT. Its protein product is CASSPRGGGELFF.

This chain joins TRBV7-3 and TRBJ2-1; D is uncertain. The germline CDR1 and CDR2 sequences are SGHTA and FQGTGA. The ends were cut back, 4 bases at V and 5 bases at J, with 9 bases in the middle. This CDR3 spans 13 amino acids. The CDR3 sequence is CASSSGPDNEQFF. The CDR3, as DNA: TGTGCCAGCAGCTCCGGGCCAGACAATGAGCAGTTCTTC.

The chain recombines TRBV9 with TRBJ1-1; D is unresolved. The CDR3 covers 14 residues. Germline CDR1 reads SGDLS; CDR2 reads YYNGEE. Trimming took off 3 bases at V and 6 bases at J, with 15 bases between the two ends. The CDR3 nucleotides are TGTGCCAGCAGCGCCCATTCTGGGCTCCCTGAAGCTTTCTTT. Amino acid sequence: CASSAHSGLPEAFF.

This clone showed up just a few times. The chain carries TRBV5-1 and TRBJ1-3; D gene ambiguous. Germline V gene sequence: CDR1 SGHRS, CDR2 YFSETQ. Between the trimmed V and J ends, which lost 0 bases and 5 bases, there was a span of 9 bases. The CDR3 spans 14 residues. DNA for the CDR3: TGCGCCAGCAGCTTGGACAGCTTCAGAAACACCATATATTTT. Amino acid sequence: CASSLDSFRNTIYF.

V and J are TRBV4-2 and TRBJ2-7; the D is unclear. V was trimmed by 4 bases and J by 1 base, leaving 14 bases between them. The V gene's germline CDR1 is LGHNA and CDR2 YNFKEQ. There are 15 residues in the CDR3. The CDR3 coding sequence is TGTGCCAGCAGCCCCCCGTTCGGGCGGTCCTACGAGCAGTACTTC. Protein: CASSPPFGRSYEQYF.

V is TRBV6-5 and J is TRBJ2-1; TRBD1 agrees at 7 bases. V lost 6 bases and J lost 7; bases outside the gene matches: 6. This CDR3 comprises 13 residues. Germline assignment: CDR1 MNHEY and CDR2 SVGAGI. The CDR3 DNA sequence: TGTGCCAGCAGCCTAAGACAGGGAAATGAGCAGTTCTTC. Amino acid sequence: CASSLRQGNEQFF.

This clone turned up a few times. The J gene is TRBJ1-2, the V gene TRBV15; D is ambiguous. This CDR3 is built from 16 residues. Germline V gives CDR1 LNHNV, CDR2 YYDKDF (reference sequence). Deletions cut 0 bases from V and 5 bases from J, with 16 bases between. The CDR3 DNA reads as TGTGCCACCAGCAGAGACGAGGACCGTTTTAAGTATGGCTACACCTTC. It specifies CATSRDEDRFKYGYTF.